These 2 T cell receptor beta chains share one sample of origin, sequenced in a study of shared clonotypes between healthy human individuals. TCRdb keeps only in-frame clones here, not all; method: immunoSEQ multiplex PCR. The sample carries hundreds of thousands of clones, about 90% recorded once. CD45RO-negative CD8 cells positively selected for CCR7 made up the naive population, which excluded terminally differentiated effector memory CD45RA+ cells. The sequencing sample was made of naive CD8+ T cells sorted from blood. The receptors shown here come from a young man in good health.

The chain is built from TRBV27 and TRBJ1-1; D remains ambiguous. This CDR3 comprises 14 residues. Between the trimmed V and J ends, which lost 8 bases and 2 bases, there was a span of 15 bases. CDR1 is MNHEY, CDR2 SMNVEV, per germline (reference sequence). The CDR3 sequence: CASSEAGENTEAFF. The CDR3 DNA is TGTGCCAGCTCCGAAGCCGGGGAAAACACTGAAGCTTTCTTT.

Comment on this clone: Different DNA sequences within this sample yield the same CDR3. The chain carries TRBV27 and TRBJ2-7, with D maybe TRBD1 (6 bases). Germline CDR1 and CDR2: MNHEY and SMNVEV (reference sequence). The CDR3 totals 11 residues. V lost 10 bases, J lost 4 bases, and 11 bases lay in between. The CDR3 nucleotides read TGTGCCACGTGGGGGCGGTACGAGCAGTACTTC. Protein: CATWGRYEQYF.